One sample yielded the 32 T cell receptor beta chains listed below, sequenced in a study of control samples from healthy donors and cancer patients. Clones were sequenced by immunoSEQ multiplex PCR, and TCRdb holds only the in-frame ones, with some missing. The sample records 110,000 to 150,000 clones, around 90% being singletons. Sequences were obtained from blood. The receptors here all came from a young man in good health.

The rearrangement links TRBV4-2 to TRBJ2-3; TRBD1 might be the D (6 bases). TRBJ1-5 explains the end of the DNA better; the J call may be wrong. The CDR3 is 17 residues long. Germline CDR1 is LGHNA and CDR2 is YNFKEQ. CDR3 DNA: TGTGCCAGCAGCCAAGGGGGGCTAGCGGGGGTCACAGATACGCAGCATTTT. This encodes CASSQGGLAGVTDTQHF.

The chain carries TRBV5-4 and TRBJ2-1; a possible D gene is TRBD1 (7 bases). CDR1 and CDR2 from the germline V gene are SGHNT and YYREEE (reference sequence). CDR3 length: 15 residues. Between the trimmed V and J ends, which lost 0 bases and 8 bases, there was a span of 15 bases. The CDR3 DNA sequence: TGTGCCAGCAGCTTGGGGGCAGGGGGGTACTATGAGCAGTTCTTC. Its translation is CASSLGAGGYYEQFF.

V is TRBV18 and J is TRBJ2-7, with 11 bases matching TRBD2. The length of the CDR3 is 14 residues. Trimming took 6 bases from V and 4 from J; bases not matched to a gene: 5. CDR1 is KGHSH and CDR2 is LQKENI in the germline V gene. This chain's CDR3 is CASSRVAGGYEQYF. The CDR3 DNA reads TGTGCCAGCTCTCGCGTAGCGGGAGGGTACGAGCAGTACTTC.

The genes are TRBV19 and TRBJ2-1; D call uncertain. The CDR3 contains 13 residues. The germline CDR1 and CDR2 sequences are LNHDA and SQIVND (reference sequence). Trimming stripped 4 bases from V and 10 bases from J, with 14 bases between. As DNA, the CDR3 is TGTGCCAGTAGTACCCAGACCCAGACGGAGCAGTTCTTC. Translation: CASSTQTQTEQFF. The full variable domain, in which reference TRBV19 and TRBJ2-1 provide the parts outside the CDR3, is DGGITQSPKYLFRKEGQNVTLSCEQNLNHDAMYWYRQDPGQGLRLIYYSQIVNDFQKGDIAEGYSVSREKKESFPLTVTSAQKNPTAFYLCASSTQTQTEQFFGPGTRLTVL.

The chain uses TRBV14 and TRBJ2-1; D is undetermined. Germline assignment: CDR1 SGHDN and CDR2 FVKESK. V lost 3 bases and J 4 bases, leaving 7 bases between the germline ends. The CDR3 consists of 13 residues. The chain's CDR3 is CASSQFTYNEQFF. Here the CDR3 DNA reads TGTGCCAGCAGCCAGTTTACTTACAATGAGCAGTTCTTC.

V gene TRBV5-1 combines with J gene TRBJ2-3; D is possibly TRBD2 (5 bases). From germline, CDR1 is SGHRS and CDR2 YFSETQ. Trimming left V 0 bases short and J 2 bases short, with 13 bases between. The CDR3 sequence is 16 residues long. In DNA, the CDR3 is TGCGCCAGCAGCTTGGTGGGTCCGGGGTACACAGATACGCAGTATTTT. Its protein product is CASSLVGPGYTDTQYF.

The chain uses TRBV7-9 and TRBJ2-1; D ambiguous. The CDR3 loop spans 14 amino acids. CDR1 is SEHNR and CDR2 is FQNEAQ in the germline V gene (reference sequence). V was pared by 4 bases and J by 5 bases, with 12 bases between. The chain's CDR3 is CASSSTWPNNEQFF. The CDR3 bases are TGTGCCAGCAGCTCCACGTGGCCGAACAATGAGCAGTTCTTC.

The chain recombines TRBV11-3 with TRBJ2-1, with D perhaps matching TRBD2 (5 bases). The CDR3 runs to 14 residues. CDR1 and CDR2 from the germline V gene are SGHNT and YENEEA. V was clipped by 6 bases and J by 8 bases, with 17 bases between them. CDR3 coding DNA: TGTGCCAGCAGTCCCGAAGAGGGCGTCCATGAGCAGTTCTTC. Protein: CASSPEEGVHEQFF.

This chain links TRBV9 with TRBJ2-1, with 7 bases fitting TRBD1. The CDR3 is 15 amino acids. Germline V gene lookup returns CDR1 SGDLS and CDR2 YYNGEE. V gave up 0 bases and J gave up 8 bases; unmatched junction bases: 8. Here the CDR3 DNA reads TGTGCCAGCAGCGTAGAGGGACAGACTTTCGATGAGCAGTTCTTC. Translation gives CASSVEGQTFDEQFF. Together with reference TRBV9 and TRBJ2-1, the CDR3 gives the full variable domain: DSGVTQTPKHLITATGQRVTLRCSPRSGDLSVYWYQQSLDQGLQFLIQYYNGEERAKGNILERFSAQQFPDLHSELNLSSLELGDSALYFCASSVEGQTFDEQFFGPGTRLTVL.

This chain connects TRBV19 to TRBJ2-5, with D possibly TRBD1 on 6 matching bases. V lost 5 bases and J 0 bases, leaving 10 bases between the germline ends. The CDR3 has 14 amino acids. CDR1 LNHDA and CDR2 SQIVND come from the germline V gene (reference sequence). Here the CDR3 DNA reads TGTGCCAGTAGTCCGGGACACTACCAAGAGACCCAGTACTTC. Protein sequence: CASSPGHYQETQYF. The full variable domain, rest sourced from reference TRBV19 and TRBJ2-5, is DGGITQSPKYLFRKEGQNVTLSCEQNLNHDAMYWYRQDPGQGLRLIYYSQIVNDFQKGDIAEGYSVSREKKESFPLTVTSAQKNPTAFYLCASSPGHYQETQYFGPGTRLLVL.

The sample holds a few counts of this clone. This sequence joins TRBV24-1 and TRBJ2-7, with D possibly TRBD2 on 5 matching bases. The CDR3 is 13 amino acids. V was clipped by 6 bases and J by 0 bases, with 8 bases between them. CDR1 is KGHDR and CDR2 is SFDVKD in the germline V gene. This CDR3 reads CATSRGASYEQYF. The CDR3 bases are TGTGCCACCAGTCGGGGAGCCTCCTACGAGCAGTACTTC.

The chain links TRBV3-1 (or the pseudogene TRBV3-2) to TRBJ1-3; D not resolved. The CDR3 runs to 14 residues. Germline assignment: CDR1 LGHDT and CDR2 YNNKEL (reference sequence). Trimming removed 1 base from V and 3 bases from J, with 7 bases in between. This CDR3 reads CASSQGGFGNTIYF. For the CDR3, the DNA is TGTGCCAGCAGCCAAGGCGGGTTTGGAAACACCATATATTTT.

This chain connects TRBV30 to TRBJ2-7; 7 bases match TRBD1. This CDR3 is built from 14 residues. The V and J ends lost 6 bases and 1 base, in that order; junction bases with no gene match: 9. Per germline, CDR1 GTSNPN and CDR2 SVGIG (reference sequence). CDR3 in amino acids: CACPRQGTSYEQYF. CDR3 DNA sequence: TGTGCCTGCCCCCGACAGGGAACGTCCTACGAGCAGTACTTC.

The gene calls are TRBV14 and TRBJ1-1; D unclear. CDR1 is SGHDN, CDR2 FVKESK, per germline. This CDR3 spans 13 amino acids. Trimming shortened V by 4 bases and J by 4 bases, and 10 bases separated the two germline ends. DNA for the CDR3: TGTGCCAGCAGCCGACAAAGGACCACTGAAGCTTTCTTT. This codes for CASSRQRTTEAFF.

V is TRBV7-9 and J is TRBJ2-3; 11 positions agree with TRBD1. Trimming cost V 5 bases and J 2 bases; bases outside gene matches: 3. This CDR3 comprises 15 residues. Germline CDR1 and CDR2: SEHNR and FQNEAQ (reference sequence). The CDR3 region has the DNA TGTGCCAGCAGCCGGGGACAGGGGGACACAGATACGCAGTATTTT. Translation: CASSRGQGDTDTQYF.

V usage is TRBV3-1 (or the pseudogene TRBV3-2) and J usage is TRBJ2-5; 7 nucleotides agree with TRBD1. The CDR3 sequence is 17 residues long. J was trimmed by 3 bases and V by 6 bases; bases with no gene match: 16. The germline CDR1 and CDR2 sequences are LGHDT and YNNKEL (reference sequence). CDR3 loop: CASSSTVKTGEEETQYF. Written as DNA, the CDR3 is TGTGCCAGCAGTTCAACGGTTAAAACAGGGGAAGAAGAGACCCAGTACTTC.

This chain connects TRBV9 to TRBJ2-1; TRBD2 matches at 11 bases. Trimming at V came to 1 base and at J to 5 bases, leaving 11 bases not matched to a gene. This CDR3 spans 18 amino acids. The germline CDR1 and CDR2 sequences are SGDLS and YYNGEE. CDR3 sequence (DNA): TGTGCCAGCAGCGTATCTCTAGCGGGAGGAACACAAAACAATGAGCAGTTCTTC. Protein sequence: CASSVSLAGGTQNNEQFF.

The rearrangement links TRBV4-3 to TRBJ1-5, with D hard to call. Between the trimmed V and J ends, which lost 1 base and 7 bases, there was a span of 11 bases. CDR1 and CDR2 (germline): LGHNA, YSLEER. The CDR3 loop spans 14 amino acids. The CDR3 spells CASSQGQVGQPQHF. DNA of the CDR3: TGCGCCAGCAGCCAAGGGCAGGTTGGACAGCCCCAGCATTTT.

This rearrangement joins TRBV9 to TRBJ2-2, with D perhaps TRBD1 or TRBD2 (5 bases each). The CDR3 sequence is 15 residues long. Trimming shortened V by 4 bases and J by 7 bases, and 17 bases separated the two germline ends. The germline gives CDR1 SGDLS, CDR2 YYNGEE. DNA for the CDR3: TGTGCCAGCAGCCCCGGGACCGACCTGGGCGGGGAGCTGTTTTTT. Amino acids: CASSPGTDLGGELFF.

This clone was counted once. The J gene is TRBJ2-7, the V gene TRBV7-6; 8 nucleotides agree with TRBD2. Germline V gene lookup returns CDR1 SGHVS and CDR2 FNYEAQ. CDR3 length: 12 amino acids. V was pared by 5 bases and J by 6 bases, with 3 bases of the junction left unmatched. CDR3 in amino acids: CASSPAGGEQYF. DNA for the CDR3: TGTGCCAGCAGCCCCGCGGGGGGCGAGCAGTACTTC. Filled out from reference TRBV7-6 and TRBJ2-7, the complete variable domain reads GAGVSQSPRYKVTKRGQDVALRCDPISGHVSLYWYRQALGQGPEFLTYFNYEAQQDKSGLPNDRFSAERPEGSISTLTIQRTEQRDSAMYRCASSPAGGEQYFGPGTRLTVT.

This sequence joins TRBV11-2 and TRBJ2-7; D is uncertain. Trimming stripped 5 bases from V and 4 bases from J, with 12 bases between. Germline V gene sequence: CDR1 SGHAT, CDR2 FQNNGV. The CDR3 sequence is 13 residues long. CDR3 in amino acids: CASSPEFGYEQYF. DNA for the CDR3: TGTGCCAGCAGCCCGGAGTTTGGGTACGAGCAGTACTTC.

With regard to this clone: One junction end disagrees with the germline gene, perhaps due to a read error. The CDR3 spells CASSLELAGGTGELFF. The CDR3 DNA is TGTGCTAGCAGCTTAGAACTAGCGGGAGGCACCGGGGAGCTGTTTTTT. This chain connects TRBV7-7 to TRBJ2-2, with 12 nucleotides matching TRBD2. This CDR3 comprises 16 residues. CDR1 is SSHAT, CDR2 FNYEAQ, per germline (reference sequence).

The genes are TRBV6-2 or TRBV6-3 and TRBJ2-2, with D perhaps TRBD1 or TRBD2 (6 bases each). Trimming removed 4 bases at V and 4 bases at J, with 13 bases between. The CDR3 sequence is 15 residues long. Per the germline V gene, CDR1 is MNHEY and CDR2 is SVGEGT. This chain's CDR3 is CASSSPGGGTGELFF. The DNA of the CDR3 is TGTGCCAGCAGTTCGCCCGGGGGCGGCACCGGGGAGCTGTTTTTT.

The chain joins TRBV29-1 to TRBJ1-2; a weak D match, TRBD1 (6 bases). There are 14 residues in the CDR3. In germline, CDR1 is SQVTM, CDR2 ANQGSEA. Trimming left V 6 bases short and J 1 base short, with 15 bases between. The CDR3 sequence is CSVADRLFNYGYTF. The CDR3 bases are TGCAGCGTAGCAGACAGGCTTTTTAACTATGGCTACACCTTC.

CDR3 nucleotide sequence: TGTGCCAGGGACGCCCCAACTAATGAAAAACTGTTTTTT. Amino acids: CARDAPTNEKLFF. The J gene is TRBJ1-4, the V gene TRBV19; D gene uncertain. V shed 9 bases and J shed 0 bases, with 8 bases lying between them. The V gene's germline CDR1 is LNHDA and CDR2 SQIVND (reference sequence). The CDR3 loop spans 13 amino acids.

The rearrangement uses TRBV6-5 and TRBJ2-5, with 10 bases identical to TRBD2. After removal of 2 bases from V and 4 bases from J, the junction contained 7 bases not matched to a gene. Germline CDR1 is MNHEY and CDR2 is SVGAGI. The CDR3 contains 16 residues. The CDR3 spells CASSYATSGKGETQYF. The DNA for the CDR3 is TGTGCCAGCAGTTACGCTACTAGCGGGAAGGGAGAGACCCAGTACTTC.

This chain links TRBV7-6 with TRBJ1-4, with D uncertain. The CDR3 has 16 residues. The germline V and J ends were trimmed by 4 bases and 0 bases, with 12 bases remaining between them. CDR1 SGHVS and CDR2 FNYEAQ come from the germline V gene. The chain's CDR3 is CASSSHRAATNEKLFF. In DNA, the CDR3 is TGTGCCAGCAGCTCCCATCGGGCTGCAACTAATGAAAAACTGTTTTTT.

The CDR3 spells CASSLIRDQPQHF. The CDR3 nucleotides are TGTGCCAGCAGCTTAATCAGGGATCAGCCCCAGCATTTT. The chain uses TRBV7-2 and TRBJ1-5; tentatively, D is TRBD1 (5 bases). Germline V lookup: CDR1 SGHTA, CDR2 FQGNSA. This CDR3 region has 13 residues. Trimming took 2 bases from V and 5 from J, leaving 7 bases between them.

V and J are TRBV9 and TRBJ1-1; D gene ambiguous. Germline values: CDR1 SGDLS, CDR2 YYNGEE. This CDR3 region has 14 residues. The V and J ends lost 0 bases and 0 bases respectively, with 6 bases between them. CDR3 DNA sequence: TGTGCCAGCAGCGTAGTTTCGGTGAACACTGAAGCTTTCTTT. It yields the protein CASSVVSVNTEAFF.

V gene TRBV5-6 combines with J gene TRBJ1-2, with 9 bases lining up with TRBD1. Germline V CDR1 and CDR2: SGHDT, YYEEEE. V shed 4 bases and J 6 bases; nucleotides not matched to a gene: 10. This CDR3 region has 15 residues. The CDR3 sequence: CASSGIQGASDGYTF. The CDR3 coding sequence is TGTGCCAGCAGCGGGATACAGGGGGCCTCGGATGGCTACACCTTC.

CDR3 sequence: CASSIDRTRGLDTQYF. Here the CDR3 DNA reads TGTGCCAGTAGTATAGACCGGACTAGGGGGTTGGATACGCAGTATTTT. The chain recombines TRBV19 with TRBJ2-3, with D maybe TRBD2 (7 bases). CDR1 is LNHDA, CDR2 SQIVND, per germline (reference sequence). The ends were cut back, 0 bases at V and 6 bases at J, with 16 bases in the middle. The CDR3 covers 16 residues.

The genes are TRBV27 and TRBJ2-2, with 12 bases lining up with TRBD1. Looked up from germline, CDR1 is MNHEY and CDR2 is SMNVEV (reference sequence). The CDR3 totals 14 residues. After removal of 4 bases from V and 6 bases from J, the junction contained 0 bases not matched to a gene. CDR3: CASSWDRGPGELFF. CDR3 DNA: TGTGCCAGCAGTTGGGACAGGGGGCCCGGGGAGCTGTTTTTT.